This TCR beta chain was sequenced during a study of blood T cell repertoires in COVID-19. Study-wide background: COVID-19 samples, acute and convalescent, were from the United States, Italy and Spain. PBMCs, B-cell-depleted T cells, or T cells were the source of the cDNA or gDNA that made up the material.

As handled by the study authors: Amplification of reference gene primers was used by the study to estimate nucleated cell counts. Generated by immunoSEQ multiplex PCR, the TCRdb table keeps only in-frame clones and is missing some. The V and J calls and clone size were taken over from that table, and D and trimming were inferred from the DNA. Of 150,000 to 200,000 clones in the sample, 84% were seen once. A single count supports this clone. Trimming at V came to 5 bases and at J to 5 bases, leaving 2 bases not matched to a gene. The CDR3 spans 11 residues. Germline CDR1 reads SQVTM; CDR2 reads ANQGSEA. Each recovered donor of Cohort 3 presented with two negative PCRs, clearance, or symptom resolution.

The receptor comes from a man aged 45-60 years who had recovered from COVID-19. The J gene is TRBJ1-2, the V gene TRBV29-1, with 7 bases identical to TRBD1. The sequenced sample consisted of PBMCs or T cells enriched from blood (not recorded which). The DNA of the CDR3 is TGCAGCGTTCAACAGGGGTATGGCTACACCTTC. This encodes CSVQQGYGYTF.